This passage covers 17 T cell receptor beta chains from one sample sequenced in a study of breast tumors, draining lymph nodes, adjacent tissues. TCRdb reprocessed the multiplex PCR reads via MiXCR and lists one record per CDR3 protein. The sample shows about 21,000 distinct CDR3 sequences, roughly 40% of them seen only once. The sample comprised breast tumor tissue. The receptors shown here come from a female donor with breast cancer. Some clones in this sample may be carry-over from other donors' samples.

This clonotype is medium-sized by share. V and J are TRBV11-2 and TRBJ2-3; 10 nucleotides match TRBD2. Germline CDR1 and CDR2: SGHAT and FQNNGV. V shed 1 base, J shed 1 base, and the junction held 2 bases outside the gene matches. The CDR3 extends over 16 amino acids. The CDR3 DNA reads TGTGCCAGCAGCTTAGTTCTAGCGGGAGGCACAGATACGCAGTATTTT. This codes for CASSLVLAGGTDTQYF.

There are many counts of this clonotype. V is TRBV4-3 and J is TRBJ2-2; D not resolved. This CDR3 has 14 residues. Per germline, CDR1 LGHNA and CDR2 YSLEER. Trimming stripped 1 base from V and 8 bases from J, with 11 bases between. CDR3: CASSQAIGRGELFF. Here the CDR3 DNA reads TGCGCCAGCAGCCAAGCTATAGGCCGTGGGGAGCTGTTTTTT.

This clonotype has only a few counts. The chain couples TRBV20-1 to TRBJ1-2; TRBD1 matches at 7 bases. Germline CDR1 DFQATT, CDR2 SNEGSKA (reference sequence). The junction had 0 bases not matched to a gene; V was cut back by 6 bases and J by 2 bases. The CDR3 loop spans 11 amino acids. CDR3 residues: CSAGQNYGYTF. The CDR3, as DNA: TGCAGTGCGGGACAGAACTATGGCTACACCTTC.

This clonotype is a singleton in its sample. The V call is TRBV2, the J call TRBJ2-5; D possibly corresponds to TRBD1 (5 bases). This CDR3 has 15 residues. Germline values: CDR1 SNHLY, CDR2 FYNNEI. The V end was cut by 9 bases, the J end by 1 base, with 18 bases between. The CDR3: CARSTANPLQETQYF. The DNA for the CDR3 is TGTGCCAGATCGACAGCAAACCCGCTCCAAGAGACCCAGTACTTC.

The chain couples TRBV27 to TRBJ2-6; 7 nucleotides agree with TRBD1. Germline trimming cut 6 bases from V and 2 bases from J; bases unmatched to any gene: 1. Germline V gene lookup returns CDR1 MNHEY and CDR2 SMNVEV (reference sequence). CDR3 size: 14 residues. CDR3 sequence: CASSQGAGANVLTF. CDR3 bases: TGTGCCAGCAGCCAGGGGGCTGGGGCCAACGTCCTGACTTTC.

The chain couples TRBV6-4 to TRBJ2-3; D unresolved. CDR1 and CDR2 (germline): MRHNA, SNTAGT. This CDR3 spans 15 amino acids. Trimming removed 3 bases from V and 6 bases from J, with 16 bases in between. CDR3 loop: CASSEVGLGADTQYF. As DNA, the CDR3 is TGTGCCAGCAGTGAAGTTGGCCTCGGAGCGGATACGCAGTATTTT.

Many counts were recorded for this clonotype. V is TRBV9 and J is TRBJ2-3; possible D gene TRBD1, 5 bases. Per germline, CDR1 SGDLS and CDR2 YYNGEE. The V end was cut by 3 bases, the J end by 0 bases, with 8 bases between. The CDR3 length is 14 residues. The CDR3: CASSGGGSTDTQYF. Here the CDR3 DNA reads TGTGCCAGCAGCGGGGGCGGTAGCACAGATACGCAGTATTTT.

This chain joins TRBV20-1 and TRBJ2-3; 7 positions agree with TRBD2. The germline V gene has CDR1 DFQATT and CDR2 SNEGSKA (reference sequence). This CDR3 comprises 15 residues. J lost 0 bases, V lost 2 bases, and 5 bases had no gene match. The CDR3, as DNA: TGCAGTGCTAGACCTAGCGGACAAAGCACAGATACGCAGTATTTT. Amino acids: CSARPSGQSTDTQYF.

This chain joins TRBV11-3 and TRBJ2-7; the match to TRBD1 covers 8 bases. Germline CDR1 reads SGHNT; CDR2 reads YENEEA. The CDR3 contains 15 residues. V gave up 1 base and J gave up 6 bases; unmatched junction bases: 8. CDR3 amino acids: CASSLAETGESEQYF. As DNA, the CDR3 is TGTGCCAGCAGCTTAGCCGAGACAGGGGAGAGCGAGCAGTACTTC.

Ten or more counts support this clonotype. The V and J genes are TRBV11-2 and TRBJ2-7; D uncertain. The CDR3 is 15 residues long. Germline V gene lookup returns CDR1 SGHAT and CDR2 FQNNGV. Deletions cut 1 base from V and 3 bases from J, with 13 bases between. The CDR3 DNA follows: TGTGCCAGCAGCTTAGCTCCTGGCTCCTTCTACGAGCAGTACTTC. Residues: CASSLAPGSFYEQYF.

Points on this clonotype: The junction differs from germline at one of its ends, possibly a read error. This rearrangement joins TRBV29-1 to TRBJ2-1; D gene unclear. The CDR3 covers 12 residues. Germline-derived CDR1 and CDR2 are SQVTM and ANQGSEA. Here the CDR3 reads CASSLDHSGQFF. CDR3 DNA: TGTGCCAGCAGCTTAGACCATTCTGGGCAGTTCTTC.

This clonotype occurred many times. The chain combines TRBV4-1 with TRBJ1-6, with D maybe TRBD1 (5 bases). Germline assignment: CDR1 MGHRA and CDR2 YSYEKL. The CDR3 is 16 residues long. V was shortened by 0 bases and J by 7 bases, with 13 bases between the two germline ends. CDR3 loop: CASSQDGTGPNSPLHF. CDR3 sequence (DNA): TGCGCCAGCAGCCAAGATGGTACAGGACCCAATTCACCCCTCCACTTT.

This clonotype was recorded many times. The rearrangement joins TRBV5-1 to TRBJ2-6; no definite D call. V was trimmed by 1 base and J by 0 bases, leaving 11 bases between them. Per the germline V gene, CDR1 is SGHRS and CDR2 is YFSETQ. This CDR3 region has 17 residues. This chain's CDR3 is CASSLQLARSGANVLTF. In DNA form, the CDR3 reads TGCGCCAGCAGCTTGCAACTTGCCCGCTCTGGGGCCAACGTCCTGACTTTC.

The rearrangement uses TRBV30 and TRBJ2-7; D is possibly TRBD1 (6 bases). Germline CDR1 reads GTSNPN; CDR2 reads SVGIG (reference sequence). Trimming stripped 5 bases from V and 4 bases from J, with 12 bases between. The CDR3 length is 12 residues. The CDR3 region is CAWQGIEYEQYF. DNA for the CDR3: TGTGCCTGGCAGGGGATAGAGTACGAGCAGTACTTC.

In its sample, this clonotype was seen many times. The chain links TRBV12-3 or TRBV12-4 to TRBJ1-5; D uncertain. Between the trimmed V and J ends, which lost 7 bases and 2 bases, there was a span of 9 bases. There are 13 residues in the CDR3. The CDR3 DNA is TGTGCCAGCACGGTGACGGGCAATCAGCCCCAGCATTTT. It encodes CASTVTGNQPQHF.

This clonotype was observed many times. The chain recombines TRBV7-2 with TRBJ2-5; D ambiguous. V was shortened by 0 bases and J by 5 bases, with 4 bases between the two germline ends. The CDR3 sequence is 12 residues long. Germline loops: CDR1 SGHTA, CDR2 FQGNSA. Here the CDR3 reads CASSLAFETQYF. For the CDR3, the DNA is TGTGCCAGCAGCTTAGCGTTTGAGACCCAGTACTTC.

This clonotype is classed as medium-sized. The V gene is TRBV7-9, the J gene TRBJ2-5; D not certain. Trimming cost V 2 bases and J 5 bases, with 9 bases left between them. This CDR3 region has 13 residues. The germline gives CDR1 SEHNR, CDR2 FQNEAQ (reference sequence). The CDR3 nucleotides are TGTGCCAGCAGCTTACCGGTTGGGGAGACCCAGTACTTC. This encodes CASSLPVGETQYF.